The TCR beta chain described here comes from a study of PD-1 blockade in classical Hodgkin lymphoma. Produced via immunoSEQ multiplex PCR; TCRdb's table is partial and in-frame only. Of fewer than 40,000 clones in the sample, 85% to 95% were seen once. About this clone itself: Its antigen is unidentified.

Time point of the sample: newly diagnosed, previously untreated cHL patient sample. Study-level results: Possible causes of repertoire differences, disease activity or prior therapy, remain undefined. Lower baseline TCR diversity was reported for newly diagnosed patients than for healthy donors.

The TCR was taken from a human donor with classical Hodgkin lymphoma. The sample consisted of peripheral blood mononuclear cells (PBMCs).

The CDR3 nucleotides read TGTGCCAGTAGTTCCCATTTTGCTAGCGGGAGAGGTGAGCAGTTCTTC. Translation: CASSSHFASGRGEQFF. The rearrangement joins TRBV19 to TRBJ2-1; 10 nucleotides match TRBD2. CDR3 length: 16 residues. V gave up 5 bases and J gave up 9 bases; unmatched junction bases: 13. The germline CDR1 and CDR2 sequences are LNHDA and SQIVND (reference sequence).